Sequencing of this T cell receptor beta chain was carried out in a study of cytomegalovirus exposure and HLA in healthy donors. The PCR was carried out with 60 Vbeta primers and 13 Jbeta primers. Sequenced by immunoSEQ multiplex PCR; TCRdb stores in-frame clones only, minus some. The sample has around 110,000 clones, around 78% seen once. Study outcomes and limitations: It was assumed in the presence/absence analyses that sequencing depth was roughly uniform across donors. Common viral pathogens seemed, in a later analysis, to connect with several of the most significant clusters. In a later analysis, compared with equally common non-associated chains, HLA-associated beta chains were more expanded. Reports indicated that the classifier achieved high specificity and sensitivity in diagnosing cytomegalovirus status.

Per germline, CDR1 SGHDT and CDR2 YYEEEE. CDR3 length: 15 amino acids. V lost 4 bases and J lost 3; bases outside the gene matches: 7. A note on this clone: Its antigen is undetermined.

The chain carries TRBV5-6 and TRBJ2-5, with 9 nucleotides matching TRBD1. The source of this sequence is a man aged 25-45 years in good health and CMV-seronegative. Sequenced sample: PBMCs. CDR3 amino acids: CASSPRTGVKETQYF. The CDR3 DNA sequence: TGTGCCAGCAGCCCTCGGACAGGGGTGAAAGAGACCCAGTACTTC.